Listed below are T cell receptor beta chains from one sample, sequenced in a study of CD8 T cells in Susac syndrome. From the immunoSEQ multiplex PCR reads, TCRdb called clonotypes with MiXCR, one entry per CDR3 protein. The sample lists about 140,000 distinct CDR3 sequences; approximately 95% were seen once. The sequenced material came from CD4+ T cells from PBMCs. The receptor source for this set is a human donor with Susac syndrome. The CDR3 runs from the conserved cysteine through the conserved F or W. D genes are given only for firm matches. Size values are once, few and many counts, or a class for expanded clones, and some rows have none.

j_gene: TRBJ2-1
v_gene: TRBV4-1
d_gene: -
abundance: -
CDR3nt: TGCGCCAGCAGCCGGGGCGGTATCTCCTACAATGAGCAGTTCTTC
CDR3aa: CASSRGGISYNEQFF

j_gene: TRBJ2-3
v_gene: TRBV20-1
d_gene: TRBD1
abundance: -
CDR3nt: TGCAGTGCCTCGGGACAGATCGATACGCAGTATTTT
CDR3aa: CSASGQIDTQYF

j_gene: TRBJ2-5
v_gene: TRBV9
d_gene: -
abundance: -
CDR3nt: TGTGCCAGCAGCACCAACGCGGCAAAAGAGACCCAGTACTTC
CDR3aa: CASSTNAAKETQYF

j_gene: TRBJ2-5
v_gene: TRBV12-5
d_gene: -
abundance: -
CDR3nt: TGTGCTAGTGGCCCCGCGGAGACCCAGTACTTC
CDR3aa: CASGPAETQYF

j_gene: TRBJ2-6
v_gene: TRBV30
d_gene: -
abundance: -
CDR3nt: TGTGCCTGGAGCGGGGGGCCTGGGGCCAACGTCCTGACTTTC
CDR3aa: CAWSGGPGANVLTF

j_gene: TRBJ1-2
v_gene: TRBV15
d_gene: -
abundance: -
CDR3nt: TGTGCCACCAGCGGAGGGACGGTCTATGGCTACACCTTC
CDR3aa: CATSGGTVYGYTF

j_gene: TRBJ1-4
v_gene: TRBV2
d_gene: -
abundance: once
CDR3nt: TGTGCCAGCAGTAAATTTACGCCGAATGAAAAACTGTTTTTT
CDR3aa: CASSKFTPNEKLFF

j_gene: TRBJ1-1
v_gene: TRBV30
d_gene: TRBD1
abundance: -
CDR3nt: TGTGCCTGGAGACAGAGGGACAGGGGGAGCGTGGGCACTGAAGCTTTCTTT
CDR3aa: CAWRQRDRGSVGTEAFF

j_gene: TRBJ2-5
v_gene: TRBV7-9
d_gene: -
abundance: -
CDR3nt: TGTGCCAGCAGCCCGAAGACTAGGATTGCAGAGACCCAGTACTTC
CDR3aa: CASSPKTRIAETQYF

j_gene: TRBJ2-3
v_gene: TRBV12-3/TRBV12-4
d_gene: -
abundance: -
CDR3nt: TGTGCCAGCAAGCTGGGGGGCCGGTTAGATACGCAGTATTTT
CDR3aa: CASKLGGRLDTQYF

j_gene: TRBJ2-6
v_gene: TRBV2
d_gene: -
abundance: -
CDR3nt: TGTGCCAGCATGCTCTCCCCCATTCAGAGGGCTGGGGCCAACGTCCTGACTTTC
CDR3aa: CASMLSPIQRAGANVLTF

j_gene: TRBJ1-3
v_gene: TRBV7-2
d_gene: -
abundance: -
CDR3nt: TGTGCCAGCACTCACAGGGCTGGAAACACCATATATTTT
CDR3aa: CASTHRAGNTIYF

j_gene: TRBJ1-1
v_gene: TRBV3-1
d_gene: TRBD1
abundance: once
CDR3nt: TGTGCCAGCAGCCAAGGTGTCAGGACAGGGGGCACTGAAGCTTTCTTT
CDR3aa: CASSQGVRTGGTEAFF

j_gene: TRBJ2-1
v_gene: TRBV4-3
d_gene: -
abundance: -
CDR3nt: TGCGCCAGCAGCCCCAGCTACCGGGAGTGGCATGAGCAGTTCTTC
CDR3aa: CASSPSYREWHEQFF

j_gene: TRBJ2-7
v_gene: TRBV20-1
d_gene: -
abundance: -
CDR3nt: TGCAGTGCTAGTCAACTCCTGAACGAGCAGTACTTC
CDR3aa: CSASQLLNEQYF

j_gene: TRBJ2-5
v_gene: TRBV20-1
d_gene: TRBD2
abundance: -
CDR3nt: TGCAGTGCTAGAGATGCCCTAGCGGGGAGAGGGGAGACCCAGTACTTC
CDR3aa: CSARDALAGRGETQYF

j_gene: TRBJ2-7
v_gene: TRBV30
d_gene: -
abundance: -
CDR3nt: TGTGCCTGGAGTGTACTGGGGCAGTTCTACGAGCAGTACTTC
CDR3aa: CAWSVLGQFYEQYF

j_gene: TRBJ2-1
v_gene: TRBV5-1
d_gene: -
abundance: -
CDR3nt: TGCGCCAGCAGCTTGGAGTCGGGCAGAGGCGAGCAGTTCTTC
CDR3aa: CASSLESGRGEQFF

j_gene: TRBJ2-1
v_gene: TRBV20-1
d_gene: -
abundance: -
CDR3nt: TGCAGTGCCCCCTCCCCGGCGGTCCAATCTAATGAGCAGTTCTTC
CDR3aa: CSAPSPAVQSNEQFF

j_gene: TRBJ2-3
v_gene: TRBV25-1
d_gene: -
abundance: -
CDR3nt: TGTGCCAGCAGTGAAGGGGGGTTCCCAGATACGCAGTATTTT
CDR3aa: CASSEGGFPDTQYF

j_gene: TRBJ1-2
v_gene: TRBV20-1
d_gene: -
abundance: -
CDR3nt: TGCAGTGCTAGAGTAGGGGCTGACTATGGCTACACCTTC
CDR3aa: CSARVGADYGYTF

j_gene: TRBJ1-1
v_gene: TRBV20-1
d_gene: -
abundance: -
CDR3nt: TGCAGTGCGACTCCAGTAGAAGCGAACACTGAAGCTTTCTTT
CDR3aa: CSATPVEANTEAFF

j_gene: TRBJ1-5
v_gene: TRBV3-1
d_gene: -
abundance: once
CDR3nt: TGTGCCAGCAGCCTCGGCGTGGGTAGCAATCAGCCCCAGCATTTT
CDR3aa: CASSLGVGSNQPQHF

j_gene: TRBJ2-3
v_gene: TRBV25-1
d_gene: TRBD2
abundance: -
CDR3nt: TGTGCCAGCAGTGAGACCCCCGGACTAGCGGGGGGCACAGATACGCAGTATTTT
CDR3aa: CASSETPGLAGGTDTQYF

j_gene: TRBJ1-5
v_gene: TRBV2
d_gene: -
abundance: once
CDR3nt: TGTGCCAGCAGTCCGGACCGGACCAATCAGCCCCAGCATTTT
CDR3aa: CASSPDRTNQPQHF

j_gene: TRBJ2-4
v_gene: TRBV28
d_gene: -
abundance: -
CDR3nt: TGTGCCAGCAGTTTCAAGGAGGGATCTCTAGCCAAAAACATTCAGTACTTC
CDR3aa: CASSFKEGSLAKNIQYF

j_gene: TRBJ2-5
v_gene: TRBV3-1
d_gene: TRBD2
abundance: -
CDR3nt: TGTGCCAGCAGCCAAAATAGCGGGCAAGAGACCCAGTACTTC
CDR3aa: CASSQNSGQETQYF

j_gene: TRBJ2-2
v_gene: TRBV6-2/TRBV6-3
d_gene: TRBD2
abundance: -
CDR3nt: TGTGCCAGCAGGGGACTAGCGGGAAGTAGCACCGGGGAGCTGTTTTTT
CDR3aa: CASRGLAGSSTGELFF

j_gene: TRBJ1-5
v_gene: TRBV28
d_gene: -
abundance: once
CDR3nt: TGTGCCAGCAGTTTTCGCAGCTATAGCAATCAGCCCCAGCATTTT
CDR3aa: CASSFRSYSNQPQHF

j_gene: TRBJ2-7
v_gene: TRBV20-1
d_gene: TRBD2
abundance: -
CDR3nt: TGCAGTGCTAAAGCCCCCGGGACTAGCGGCTCCTACGAGCAGTACTTC
CDR3aa: CSAKAPGTSGSYEQYF

j_gene: TRBJ1-1
v_gene: TRBV30
d_gene: -
abundance: -
CDR3nt: TGTGCCTGGAGTCCCTTAGGGAAGGGGGACACTGAAGCTTTCTTT
CDR3aa: CAWSPLGKGDTEAFF

j_gene: TRBJ1-4
v_gene: TRBV3-1
d_gene: -
abundance: once
CDR3nt: TGTGCCAGCAGCCAAGACCAATCCCTGAGGGAAAAACTGTTTTTT
CDR3aa: CASSQDQSLREKLFF

j_gene: TRBJ1-1
v_gene: TRBV29-1
d_gene: -
abundance: few
CDR3nt: TGCAGCGGGACAGCCTACACTGAAGCTTTCTTT
CDR3aa: CSGTAYTEAFF

j_gene: TRBJ1-1
v_gene: TRBV7-3
d_gene: -
abundance: -
CDR3nt: TGTGCCAGCAGCTTAACTGGGGAGAACACTGAAGCTTTCTTT
CDR3aa: CASSLTGENTEAFF

j_gene: TRBJ2-3
v_gene: TRBV3-1
d_gene: TRBD2
abundance: -
CDR3nt: TGTGCCAGCAGCCCAGGGAGGGCCGATGCAGATACGCAGTATTTT
CDR3aa: CASSPGRADADTQYF

j_gene: TRBJ2-7
v_gene: TRBV30
d_gene: -
abundance: -
CDR3nt: TGTGCCTGGAGACGAAGCAGACCCCTAGTATACTACGAGCAGTACTTC
CDR3aa: CAWRRSRPLVYYEQYF

j_gene: TRBJ2-2
v_gene: TRBV29-1
d_gene: -
abundance: -
CDR3nt: TGCAGCGTTGAATTCAGGGCCCGGTTTCTTAGCGGGGAGCTGTTTTTT
CDR3aa: CSVEFRARFLSGELFF

j_gene: TRBJ1-2
v_gene: TRBV15
d_gene: -
abundance: -
CDR3nt: TGTGCCACCAGCAGAGATAGGGGGGCGGCTGGCTATGGCTACACCTTC
CDR3aa: CATSRDRGAAGYGYTF

j_gene: TRBJ1-2
v_gene: TRBV10-3
d_gene: TRBD1
abundance: -
CDR3nt: TGTGCCATCAGTGAGCACAGGGGGAACTATGGCTACACCTTC
CDR3aa: CAISEHRGNYGYTF

j_gene: TRBJ1-5
v_gene: TRBV28
d_gene: -
abundance: -
CDR3nt: TGTGCCAGCAACGAGCGGGGGGGTCCTAGCAATCAGCCCCAGCATTTT
CDR3aa: CASNERGGPSNQPQHF